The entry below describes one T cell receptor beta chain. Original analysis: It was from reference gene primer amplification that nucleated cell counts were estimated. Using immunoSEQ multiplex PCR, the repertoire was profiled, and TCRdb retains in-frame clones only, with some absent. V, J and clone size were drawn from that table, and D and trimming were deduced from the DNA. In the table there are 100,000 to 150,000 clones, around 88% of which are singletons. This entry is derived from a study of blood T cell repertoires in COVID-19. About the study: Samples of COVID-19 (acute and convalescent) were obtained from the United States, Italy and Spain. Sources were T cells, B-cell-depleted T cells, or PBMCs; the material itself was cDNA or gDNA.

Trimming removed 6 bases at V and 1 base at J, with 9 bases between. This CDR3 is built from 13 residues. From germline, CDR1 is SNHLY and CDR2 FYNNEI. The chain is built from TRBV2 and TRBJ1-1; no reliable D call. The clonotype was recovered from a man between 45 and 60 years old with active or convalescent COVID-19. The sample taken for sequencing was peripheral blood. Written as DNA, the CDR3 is TGTGCCAGCAGCATACAAACGAACACTGAAGCTTTCTTT. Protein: CASSIQTNTEAFF.